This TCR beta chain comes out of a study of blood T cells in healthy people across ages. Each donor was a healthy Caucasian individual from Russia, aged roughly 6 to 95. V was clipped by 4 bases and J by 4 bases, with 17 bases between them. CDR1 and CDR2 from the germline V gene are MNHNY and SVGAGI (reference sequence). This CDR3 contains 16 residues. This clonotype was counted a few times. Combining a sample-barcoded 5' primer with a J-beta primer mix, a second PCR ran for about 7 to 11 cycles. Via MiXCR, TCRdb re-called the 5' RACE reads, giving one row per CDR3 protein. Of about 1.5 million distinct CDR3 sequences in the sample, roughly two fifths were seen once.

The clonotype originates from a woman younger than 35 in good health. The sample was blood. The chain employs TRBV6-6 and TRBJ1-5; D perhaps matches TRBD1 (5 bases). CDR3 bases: TGTGCCAGCAGTTCCCCCACCGGCAGGGATAATCAGCCCCAGCATTTT. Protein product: CASSSPTGRDNQPQHF.